The 20 T cell receptor beta chains below were found in one sample sequenced in a study of cytomegalovirus exposure and HLA in healthy donors. 60 Vbeta and 13 Jbeta primers were used in PCR. TCRdb's table, derived via immunoSEQ multiplex PCR, lists solely in-frame clones and lacks some. Of about 150,000 clones in the sample, 68% were seen once. The specimen sequenced was PBMCs. The receptor set was obtained from a man under 40 in good health and CMV-seropositive.

The chain is built from TRBV7-2 and TRBJ1-2; D is unclear. Trimming cost V 4 bases and J 4 bases, with 4 bases left between them. The CDR3 totals 11 residues. Germline CDR1 SGHTA, CDR2 FQGNSA. CDR3 sequence reads: CASSSGYGYTF. The CDR3, as DNA: TGTGCCAGCAGCTCCGGCTATGGCTACACCTTC.

V usage is TRBV5-1 and J usage is TRBJ2-1, with TRBD2 identical over 13 bases. This CDR3 contains 20 residues. Germline V lookup: CDR1 SGHRS, CDR2 YFSETQ. J gave up 4 bases and V 5 bases, and 18 bases lay outside the gene matches. CDR3 DNA: TGCGCCAGCAGGCCAAAATCACAGATACTAGCGGGAGGGGGGTACAATGAGCAGTTCTTC. Translation gives CASRPKSQILAGGGYNEQFF.

The chain links TRBV11-3 to TRBJ1-1; a possible D gene is TRBD1 (6 bases). With 5 bases removed from V and 1 base from J, the gap between germline ends came to 14 bases. There are 15 residues in the CDR3. The V gene's germline CDR1 is SGHNT and CDR2 YENEEA. CDR3 coding DNA: TGTGCCAGCAGCGTTTCGGACAGCTCGAACACTGAAGCTTTCTTT. This codes for CASSVSDSSNTEAFF.

The J gene is TRBJ1-2, the V gene TRBV6-1, with TRBD1 as a possible D gene (6 bases). The CDR3 loop spans 17 amino acids. Germline lookup yields CDR1 MNHNS and CDR2 SASEGT. V lost 1 base and J lost 8, with 23 bases in between. DNA of the CDR3: TGTGCCAGCAGTGAAGAGAATAGGTTTTGGGGGCCGGGGGGCTACACCTTC. It specifies CASSEENRFWGPGGYTF.

This chain links TRBV15 with TRBJ1-2; 9 nucleotides line up with TRBD1. Germline loops: CDR1 LNHNV, CDR2 YYDKDF (reference sequence). Losses at the gene ends were 3 bases for V and 6 bases for J; bases not matched to a gene: 2. The CDR3 spans 13 residues. The CDR3 here is CATSRGTGNGYTF. The CDR3, as DNA: TGTGCCACCAGCAGGGGGACAGGGAATGGCTACACCTTC.

The rearrangement uses TRBV7-9 and TRBJ1-5, with a weak D call TRBD1 (6 bases). Germline V gene sequence: CDR1 SEHNR, CDR2 FQNEAQ (reference sequence). The V end was cut by 4 bases, the J end by 0 bases, with 13 bases between. The CDR3 consists of 16 residues. In DNA, the CDR3 is TGTGCCAGCAGCTCGACAGGACCCGTTAGCAATCAGCCCCAGCATTTT. It codes for CASSSTGPVSNQPQHF.

This clone showed up just a few times. This chain uses TRBV6-5 with TRBJ1-1, with 11 bases aligning to TRBD1. The junction had 7 bases not matched to a gene; V was cut back by 6 bases and J by 4 bases. Germline-derived CDR1 and CDR2 are MNHEY and SVGAGI. CDR3 length: 15 residues. The CDR3 DNA reads as TGTGCCAGCAGCACTGGACAGGGGGCCGGCACTGAAGCTTTCTTT. Translation gives CASSTGQGAGTEAFF.

This clone was counted only a few times. The junction shows a germline mismatch at one end, possibly a read error. The chain has TRBV7-9 and TRBJ2-7; TRBD1 matches at 7 bases. The V gene's germline CDR1 is SEHNR and CDR2 FQNEAQ (reference sequence). CDR3 length: 12 residues. CDR3 in amino acids: CSSTLDRDEQYF. CDR3 nucleotide sequence: TGTTCCAGCACCTTAGACAGGGACGAGCAGTACTTC.

This clone was observed a few times. The rearrangement joins TRBV21-1 to TRBJ2-6; the D call TRBD1 from the table was never checked on the DNA. TRBV21-1 counts as a pseudogene. This CDR3 spans 17 amino acids. The CDR3 sequence: CASSKEGRKTGANVLTF. The CDR3 coding sequence is TGTGCCAGCAGCAAAGAAGGCAGGAAAACTGGGGCCAACGTCCTGACTTTC.

V usage is TRBV7-3 and J usage is TRBJ1-1; the D is unclear. V lost 5 bases and J 4 bases, leaving 17 bases between the germline ends. Germline V gives CDR1 SGHTA, CDR2 FQGTGA. The CDR3 has 15 residues. CDR3 residues: CASSISTAGSTEAFF. As DNA, the CDR3 is TGTGCCAGCAGCATTTCGACCGCGGGGAGCACTGAAGCTTTCTTT.

This clone was seen only a few times. This chain uses TRBV4-2 with TRBJ1-1; maybe TRBD1 (6 bases). Germline V lookup: CDR1 LGHNA, CDR2 YNFKEQ. The V end lost 0 bases, the J end lost 5 bases, and 16 bases lay between the germline ends. This CDR3 contains 16 residues. Written as DNA, the CDR3 is TGTGCCAGCAGCCAAGAGTCTGCAGGGGCTCGAACTGAAGCTTTCTTT. This translates into CASSQESAGARTEAFF.

The rearrangement joins TRBV18 to TRBJ1-1, with D perhaps TRBD1 (5 bases). The CDR3 runs 16 residues. V lost 8 bases and J lost 1, with 20 bases in between. Germline V lookup: CDR1 KGHSH, CDR2 LQKENI. The CDR3: CASTSGYLDTNTEAFF. Written as DNA, the CDR3 is TGTGCCAGCACATCAGGGTATCTCGACACGAACACTGAAGCTTTCTTT.

The rearrangement joins TRBV6-1 to TRBJ1-1; D might be TRBD1 (5 bases). The V end lost 3 bases, the J end lost 1 base, and 12 bases lay between the germline ends. CDR1 is MNHNS, CDR2 SASEGT, per germline. This CDR3 is built from 15 residues. The CDR3 region is CASSEGPTANTEAFF. In nucleotides, the CDR3 is TGTGCCAGCAGTGAGGGTCCGACAGCGAACACTGAAGCTTTCTTT.

The chain employs TRBV5-6 and TRBJ2-2, with TRBD2 matching 10 bases. Per germline, CDR1 SGHDT and CDR2 YYEEEE. J was trimmed by 5 bases and V by 5 bases; bases with no gene match: 12. The CDR3 loop spans 17 amino acids. This CDR3 is CASSETLAGVFTGELFF. CDR3 sequence (DNA): TGTGCCAGCAGTGAAACTCTAGCGGGAGTTTTTACCGGGGAGCTGTTTTTT.

The rearrangement links TRBV5-1 to TRBJ2-5, with 8 positions matching TRBD2. Germline trimming cut 4 bases from V and 12 bases from J; bases unmatched to any gene: 14. This CDR3 contains 14 residues. Per germline, CDR1 SGHRS and CDR2 YFSETQ. The CDR3 DNA is TGCGCCAGCAGCACGGATCTTACTAGCGGTGGAAAGTACTTC. Translated, it gives CASSTDLTSGGKYF. Supplemented by reference TRBV5-1 and TRBJ2-5, the full variable domain reads KAGVTQTPRYLIKTRGQQVTLSCSPISGHRSVSWYQQTPGQGLQFLFEYFSETQRNKGNFPGRFSGRQFSNSRSEMNVSTLELGDSALYLCASSTDLTSGGKYFGPGTRLLVL.

V gene TRBV14 combines with J gene TRBJ2-7; TRBD2 agrees at 14 bases. CDR1 and CDR2 from the germline V gene are SGHDN and FVKESK. V was clipped by 3 bases and J by 5 bases; unmatched bases: 3. This CDR3 is built from 15 residues. CDR3 in amino acids: CASSQGLAGVNEQYF. The CDR3 DNA sequence: TGTGCCAGCAGCCAGGGACTAGCGGGAGTCAACGAGCAGTACTTC.

This clone was counted a few times. This chain connects TRBV15 to TRBJ2-1; 11 bases match TRBD2. Germline trimming cut 6 bases from V and 2 bases from J; bases unmatched to any gene: 9. The CDR3 contains 17 residues. CDR1 is LNHNV, CDR2 YYDKDF, per germline (reference sequence). The CDR3 DNA is TGTGCCACCAGGCCCATTAGCGGGAGGGCCGCCTACAATGAGCAGTTCTTC. Protein: CATRPISGRAAYNEQFF.

The gene calls are TRBV19 and TRBJ2-5; D is ambiguous. This CDR3 contains 13 residues. Germline V gene data show CDR1 as LNHDA and CDR2 as SQIVND (reference sequence). With 0 bases removed from V and 2 bases from J, the gap between germline ends came to 4 bases. The CDR3 DNA follows: TGTGCCAGTAGTATAGATCTACAAGAGACCCAGTACTTC. This sequence encodes CASSIDLQETQYF.

The rearrangement joins TRBV5-4 to TRBJ2-1, with 7 bases lining up with TRBD2. Per the germline V gene, CDR1 is SGHNT and CDR2 is YYREEE (reference sequence). The J segment lost 2 bases and the V segment lost 0 bases, leaving 5 bases of the junction unmatched. The CDR3 consists of 16 residues. CDR3 residues: CASSLVGLAAYNEQFF. CDR3 sequence (DNA): TGTGCCAGCAGCTTGGTGGGTCTAGCGGCCTACAATGAGCAGTTCTTC.

With regard to this clone: Its ends do not fully match the called genes, so a read error is possible. This chain uses TRBV6-5 with TRBJ2-6, with 8 bases lining up with TRBD1. Germline CDR1 is MNHEY and CDR2 is SVGAGI. The CDR3 has 14 residues. The CDR3, as DNA: TGTGCCAGCAGATATCAAGACAGGGGACACGTCCTGATTTTC. Protein sequence: CASRYQDRGHVLIF.